This TCR beta chain was obtained from a study of blood T cell repertoires in COVID-19. Study context: The United States, Italy and Spain supplied acute and convalescent COVID-19 samples. The cDNA or gDNA used as material had been derived from T cells, B-cell-depleted T cells, or PBMCs.

As processed by the authors: Amplification of reference gene primers was used by the study to estimate nucleated cell counts. Measured with immunoSEQ multiplex PCR; TCRdb has only the in-frame clones, and not every one. The V and J calls and the clone size are those of that table, but D and trimming were determined from the DNA. The table includes roughly 69,000 clones, roughly four fifths detected once. Deletions cut 4 bases from V and 5 bases from J, with 11 bases between. This CDR3 spans 13 amino acids. Germline V gene lookup returns CDR1 SNHLY and CDR2 FYNNEI. The sequenced sample was peripheral blood. The clonotype comes from a human donor in a cohort sampled during active COVID-19. The chain is built from TRBV2 and TRBJ1-1; no definite D call. Here the CDR3 reads CASSVMRDTEAFF. CDR3 DNA sequence: TGTGCCAGCAGTGTAATGAGGGATACTGAAGCTTTCTTT.